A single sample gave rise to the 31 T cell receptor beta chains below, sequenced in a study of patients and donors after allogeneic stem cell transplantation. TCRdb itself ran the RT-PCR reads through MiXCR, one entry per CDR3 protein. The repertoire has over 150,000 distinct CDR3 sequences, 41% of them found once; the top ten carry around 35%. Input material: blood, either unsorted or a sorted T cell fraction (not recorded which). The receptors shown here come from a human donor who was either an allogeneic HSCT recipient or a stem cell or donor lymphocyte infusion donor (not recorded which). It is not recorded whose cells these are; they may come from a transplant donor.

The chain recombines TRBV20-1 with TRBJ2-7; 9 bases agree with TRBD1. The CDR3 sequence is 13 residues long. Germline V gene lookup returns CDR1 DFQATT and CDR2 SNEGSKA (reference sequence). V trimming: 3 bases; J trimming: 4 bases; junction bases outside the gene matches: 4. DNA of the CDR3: TGCAGTGCTAGGGGGGACAGGGCGTACGAGCAGTACTTC. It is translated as CSARGDRAYEQYF.

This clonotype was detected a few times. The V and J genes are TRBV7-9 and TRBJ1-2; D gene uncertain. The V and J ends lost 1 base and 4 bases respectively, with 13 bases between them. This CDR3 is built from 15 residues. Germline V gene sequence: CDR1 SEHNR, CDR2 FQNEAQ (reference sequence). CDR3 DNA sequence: TGTGCCAGCAGCTTAGTGGAGGGAGGGAGCTATGGCTACACCTTC. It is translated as CASSLVEGGSYGYTF.

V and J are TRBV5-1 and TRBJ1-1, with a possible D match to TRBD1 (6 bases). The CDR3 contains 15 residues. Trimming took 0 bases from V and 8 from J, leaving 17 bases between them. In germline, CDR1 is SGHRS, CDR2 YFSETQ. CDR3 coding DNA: TGCGCCAGCAGCTTGGTGTTCGCCGCAGGGGAGGAAGCTTTCTTT. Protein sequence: CASSLVFAAGEEAFF.

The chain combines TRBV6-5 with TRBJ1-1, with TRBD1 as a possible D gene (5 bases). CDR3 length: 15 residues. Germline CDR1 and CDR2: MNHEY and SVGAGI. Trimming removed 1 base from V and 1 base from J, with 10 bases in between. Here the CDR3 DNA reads TGTGCCAGCAGTTACTTCGACAGAGCGAACACTGAAGCTTTCTTT. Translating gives CASSYFDRANTEAFF.

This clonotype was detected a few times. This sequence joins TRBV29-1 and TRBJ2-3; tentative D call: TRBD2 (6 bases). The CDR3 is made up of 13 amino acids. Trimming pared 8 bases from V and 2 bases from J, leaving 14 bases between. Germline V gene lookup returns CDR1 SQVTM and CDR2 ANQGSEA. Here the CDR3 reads CSHPGENTDTQYF. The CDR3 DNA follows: TGCAGCCACCCGGGGGAGAACACAGATACGCAGTATTTT.

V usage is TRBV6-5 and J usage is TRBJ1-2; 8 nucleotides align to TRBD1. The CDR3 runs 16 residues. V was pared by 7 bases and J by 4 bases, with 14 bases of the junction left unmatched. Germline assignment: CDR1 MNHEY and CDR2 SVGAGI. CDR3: CASTKGTGDFRYGYTF. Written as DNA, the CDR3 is TGTGCCAGCACCAAAGGGACAGGAGATTTTCGCTATGGCTACACCTTC.

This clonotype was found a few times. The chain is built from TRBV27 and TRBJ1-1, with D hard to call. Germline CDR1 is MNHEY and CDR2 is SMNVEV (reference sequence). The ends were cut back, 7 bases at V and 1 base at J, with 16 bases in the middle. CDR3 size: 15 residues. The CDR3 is CASKAGRLRNTEAFF. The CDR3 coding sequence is TGTGCCAGCAAGGCGGGGAGGCTGAGGAACACTGAAGCTTTCTTT.

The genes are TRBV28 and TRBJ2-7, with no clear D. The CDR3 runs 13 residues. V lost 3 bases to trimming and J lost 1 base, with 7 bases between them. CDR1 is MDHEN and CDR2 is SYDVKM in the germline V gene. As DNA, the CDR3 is TGTGCCAGCAGTTTGGAGATATCCTACGAGCAGTACTTC. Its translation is CASSLEISYEQYF.

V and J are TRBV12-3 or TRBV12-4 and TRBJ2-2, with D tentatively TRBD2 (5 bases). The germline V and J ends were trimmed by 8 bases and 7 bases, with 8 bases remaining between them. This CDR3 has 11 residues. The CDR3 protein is CASSTSGELFF. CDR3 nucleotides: TGTGCCAGCTCTACTAGCGGGGAGCTGTTTTTT.

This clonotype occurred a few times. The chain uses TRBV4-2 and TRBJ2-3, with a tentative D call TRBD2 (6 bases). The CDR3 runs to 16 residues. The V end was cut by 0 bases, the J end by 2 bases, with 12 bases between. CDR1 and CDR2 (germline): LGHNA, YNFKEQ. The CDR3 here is CASSQERRGVTDTQYF. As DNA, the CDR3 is TGTGCCAGCAGCCAAGAGAGGCGGGGAGTCACAGATACGCAGTATTTT.

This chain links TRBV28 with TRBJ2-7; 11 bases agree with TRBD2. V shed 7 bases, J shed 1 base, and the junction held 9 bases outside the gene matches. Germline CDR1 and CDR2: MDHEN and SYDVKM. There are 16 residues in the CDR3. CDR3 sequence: CASNLRTSGQSYEQYF. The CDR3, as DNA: TGTGCCAGCAACTTACGGACTAGCGGGCAGTCCTACGAGCAGTACTTC.

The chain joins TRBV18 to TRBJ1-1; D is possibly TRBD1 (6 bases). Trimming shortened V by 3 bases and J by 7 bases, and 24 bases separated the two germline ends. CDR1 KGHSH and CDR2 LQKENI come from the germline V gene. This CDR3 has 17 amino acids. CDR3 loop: CASSPETTGARPGEAFF. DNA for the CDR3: TGTGCCAGCTCACCGGAGACGACGGGGGCGCGACCCGGTGAAGCTTTCTTT.

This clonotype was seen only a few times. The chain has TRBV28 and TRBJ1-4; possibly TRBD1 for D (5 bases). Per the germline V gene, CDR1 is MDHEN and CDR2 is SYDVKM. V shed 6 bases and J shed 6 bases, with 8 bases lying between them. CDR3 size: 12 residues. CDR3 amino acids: CASRQVDEKLFF. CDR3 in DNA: TGTGCCAGCAGACAGGTGGATGAAAAACTGTTTTTT.

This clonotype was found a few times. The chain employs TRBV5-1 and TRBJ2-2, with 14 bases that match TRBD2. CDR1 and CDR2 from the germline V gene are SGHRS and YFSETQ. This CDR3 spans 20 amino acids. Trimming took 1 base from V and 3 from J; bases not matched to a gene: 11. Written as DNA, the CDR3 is TGCGCCAGCAGCTTGCTGACTAGCGGGAGGGCCTCCGTCGACACCGGGGAGCTGTTTTTT. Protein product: CASSLLTSGRASVDTGELFF.

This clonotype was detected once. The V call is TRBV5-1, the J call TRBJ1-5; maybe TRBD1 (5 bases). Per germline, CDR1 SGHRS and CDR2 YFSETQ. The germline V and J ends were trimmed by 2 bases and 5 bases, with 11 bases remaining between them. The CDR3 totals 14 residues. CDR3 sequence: CASSLRDGDQPQHF. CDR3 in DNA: TGCGCCAGCAGCTTACGGGACGGTGATCAGCCCCAGCATTTT.

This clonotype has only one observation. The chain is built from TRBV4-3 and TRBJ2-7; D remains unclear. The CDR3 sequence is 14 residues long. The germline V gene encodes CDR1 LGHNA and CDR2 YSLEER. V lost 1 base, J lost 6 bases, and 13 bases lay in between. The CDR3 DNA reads TGCGCCAGCAGCCAAGTATGGCCTGATGGCGAGCAGTACTTC. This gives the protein CASSQVWPDGEQYF.

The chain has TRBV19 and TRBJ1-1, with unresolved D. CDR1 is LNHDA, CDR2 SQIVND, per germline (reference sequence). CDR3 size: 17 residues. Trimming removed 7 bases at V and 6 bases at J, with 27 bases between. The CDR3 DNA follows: TGTGCCAGTACCTCCTGGTTATGGACGGTTGATTGGGCTGAAGCTTTCTTT. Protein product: CASTSWLWTVDWAEAFF.

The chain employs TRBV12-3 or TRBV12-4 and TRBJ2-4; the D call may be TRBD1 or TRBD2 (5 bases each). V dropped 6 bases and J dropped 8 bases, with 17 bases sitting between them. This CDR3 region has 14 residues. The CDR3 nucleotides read TGTGCCAGCAGAGTGGGGGTCGTTTCCCACATTCAGTACTTC. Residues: CASRVGVVSHIQYF.

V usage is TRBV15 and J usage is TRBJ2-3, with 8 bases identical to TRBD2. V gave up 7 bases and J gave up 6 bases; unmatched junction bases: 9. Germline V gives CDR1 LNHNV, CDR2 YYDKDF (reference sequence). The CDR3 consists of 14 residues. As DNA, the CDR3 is TGTGCCACCACCAAAGCGGGAGTGGCCGATACGCAGTATTTT. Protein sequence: CATTKAGVADTQYF.

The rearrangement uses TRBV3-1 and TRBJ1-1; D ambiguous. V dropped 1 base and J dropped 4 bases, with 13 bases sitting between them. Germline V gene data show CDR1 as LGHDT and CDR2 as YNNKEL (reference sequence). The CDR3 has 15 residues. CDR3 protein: CASSQVVRQTTEAFF. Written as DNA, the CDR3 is TGTGCCAGCAGCCAAGTGGTTCGCCAGACCACTGAAGCTTTCTTT.

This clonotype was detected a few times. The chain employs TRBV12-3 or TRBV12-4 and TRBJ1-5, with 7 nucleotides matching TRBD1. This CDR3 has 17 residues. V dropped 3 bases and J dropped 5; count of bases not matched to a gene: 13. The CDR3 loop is CASSFSAGTAVYQPQHF. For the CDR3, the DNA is TGTGCCAGCAGTTTTTCGGCTGGGACAGCTGTGTATCAGCCCCAGCATTTT.

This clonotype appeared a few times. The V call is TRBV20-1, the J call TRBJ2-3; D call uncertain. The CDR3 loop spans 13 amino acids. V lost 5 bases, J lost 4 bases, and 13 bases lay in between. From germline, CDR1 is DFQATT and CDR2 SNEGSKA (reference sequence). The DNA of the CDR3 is TGCAGTGCTCCCCTCGTCGTGGCAGATACGCAGTATTTT. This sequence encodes CSAPLVVADTQYF.

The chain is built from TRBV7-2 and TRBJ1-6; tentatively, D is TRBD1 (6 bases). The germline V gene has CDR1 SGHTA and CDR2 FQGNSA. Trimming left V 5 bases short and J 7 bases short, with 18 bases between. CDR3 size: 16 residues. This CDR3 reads CASSPRGGALNSPLHF. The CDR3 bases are TGTGCCAGCAGCCCGAGGGGGGGGGCCCTCAATTCACCCCTCCACTTT.

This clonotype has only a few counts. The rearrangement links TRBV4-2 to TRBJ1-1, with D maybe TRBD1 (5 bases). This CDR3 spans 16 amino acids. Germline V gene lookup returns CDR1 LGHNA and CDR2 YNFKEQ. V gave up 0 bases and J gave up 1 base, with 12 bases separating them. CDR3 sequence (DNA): TGTGCCAGCAGCCAAGACCAGGGAAGGGAGAACACTGAAGCTTTCTTT. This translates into CASSQDQGRENTEAFF.

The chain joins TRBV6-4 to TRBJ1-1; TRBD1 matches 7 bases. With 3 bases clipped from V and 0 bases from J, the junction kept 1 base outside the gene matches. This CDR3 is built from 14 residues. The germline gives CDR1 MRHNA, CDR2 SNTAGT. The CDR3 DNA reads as TGTGCCAGCAGTGAGACAGGGATGAACACTGAAGCTTTCTTT. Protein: CASSETGMNTEAFF.

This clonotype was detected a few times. The CDR3 loop is CASSGLAGDGAKQPQHF. In DNA form, the CDR3 reads TGTGCCAGCAGCGGGCTGGCGGGAGATGGGGCAAAACAGCCCCAGCATTTT. The chain is built from TRBV7-9 and TRBJ1-5, with a tentative D call TRBD1 (5 bases). The V gene's germline CDR1 is SEHNR and CDR2 FQNEAQ (reference sequence). V lost 5 bases to trimming and J lost 7 bases, with 24 bases between them. CDR3 length: 17 residues.

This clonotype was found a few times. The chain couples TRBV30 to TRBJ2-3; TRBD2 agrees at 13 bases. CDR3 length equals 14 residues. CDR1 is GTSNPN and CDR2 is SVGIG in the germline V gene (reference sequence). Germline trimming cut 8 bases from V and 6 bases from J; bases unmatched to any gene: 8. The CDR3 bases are TGTGCCGGCCAGACTAGCGGGAGGTCGGATACGCAGTATTTT. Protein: CAGQTSGRSDTQYF.

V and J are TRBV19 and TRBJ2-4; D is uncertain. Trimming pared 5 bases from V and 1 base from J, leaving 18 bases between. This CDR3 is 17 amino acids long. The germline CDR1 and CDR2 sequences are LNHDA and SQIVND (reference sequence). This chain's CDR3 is CASSLTMNGLAKNIQYF. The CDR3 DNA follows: TGTGCCAGTAGTCTCACCATGAACGGGCTGGCCAAAAACATTCAGTACTTC.

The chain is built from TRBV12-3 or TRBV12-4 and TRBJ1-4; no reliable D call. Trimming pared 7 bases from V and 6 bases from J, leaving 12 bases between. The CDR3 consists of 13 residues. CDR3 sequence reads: CASNLRGHEKLFF. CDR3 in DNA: TGTGCCAGCAACCTGCGCGGACATGAAAAACTGTTTTTT.

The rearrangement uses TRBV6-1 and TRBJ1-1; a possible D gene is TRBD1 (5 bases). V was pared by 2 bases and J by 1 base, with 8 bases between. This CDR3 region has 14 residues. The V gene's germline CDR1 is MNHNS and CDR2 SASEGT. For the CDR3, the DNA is TGTGCCAGCAGTGAATATGGGGGGAACACTGAAGCTTTCTTT. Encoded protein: CASSEYGGNTEAFF.

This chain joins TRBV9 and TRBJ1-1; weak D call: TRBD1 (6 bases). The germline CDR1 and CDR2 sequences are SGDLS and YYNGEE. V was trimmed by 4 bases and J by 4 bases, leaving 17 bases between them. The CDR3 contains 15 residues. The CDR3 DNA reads TGTGCCAGCAGCCCCCACGGCCAAGGGGGCACTGAAGCTTTCTTT. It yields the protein CASSPHGQGGTEAFF.